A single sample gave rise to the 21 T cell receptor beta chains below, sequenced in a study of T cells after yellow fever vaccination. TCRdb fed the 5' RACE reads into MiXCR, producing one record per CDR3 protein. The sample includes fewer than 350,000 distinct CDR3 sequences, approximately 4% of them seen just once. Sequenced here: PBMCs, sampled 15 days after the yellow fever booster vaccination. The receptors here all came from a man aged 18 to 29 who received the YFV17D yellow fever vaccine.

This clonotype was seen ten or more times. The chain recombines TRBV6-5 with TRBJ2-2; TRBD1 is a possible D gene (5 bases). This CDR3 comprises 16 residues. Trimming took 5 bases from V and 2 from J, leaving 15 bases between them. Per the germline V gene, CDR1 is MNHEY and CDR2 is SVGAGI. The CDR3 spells CASSHARQSNTGELFF. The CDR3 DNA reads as TGTGCCAGCAGTCACGCCCGACAGAGTAACACCGGGGAGCTGTTTTTT.

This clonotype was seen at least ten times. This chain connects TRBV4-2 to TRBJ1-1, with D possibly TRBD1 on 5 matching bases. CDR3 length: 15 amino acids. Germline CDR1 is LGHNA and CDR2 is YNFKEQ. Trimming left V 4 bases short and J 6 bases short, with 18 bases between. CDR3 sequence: CASSPRERGWAEAFF. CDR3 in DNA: TGTGCCAGCAGCCCACGGGAGAGGGGCTGGGCTGAAGCTTTCTTT.

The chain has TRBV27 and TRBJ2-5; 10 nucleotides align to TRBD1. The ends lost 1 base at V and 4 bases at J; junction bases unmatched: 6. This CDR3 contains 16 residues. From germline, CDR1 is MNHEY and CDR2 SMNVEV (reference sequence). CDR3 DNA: TGTGCCAGCAGTTTATACGGGACAGGGGTCCGAGAGACCCAGTACTTC. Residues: CASSLYGTGVRETQYF.

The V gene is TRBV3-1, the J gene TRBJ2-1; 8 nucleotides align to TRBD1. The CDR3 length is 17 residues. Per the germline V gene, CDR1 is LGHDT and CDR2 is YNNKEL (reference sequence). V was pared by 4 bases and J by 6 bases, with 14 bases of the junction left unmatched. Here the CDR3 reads CASSLTGTGKTINEQFF. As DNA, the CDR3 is TGTGCCAGCAGCCTTACCGGGACAGGAAAAACCATCAATGAGCAGTTCTTC.

Written as DNA, the CDR3 is TGTGCCAGCAGCTTAATCAGGGGGCTAAGGTGGGGCTACACCTTC. It codes for CASSLIRGLRWGYTF. The chain uses TRBV7-8 and TRBJ1-2; 8 bases fit TRBD1. Germline V gives CDR1 SGHVS, CDR2 FQNEAQ. Trimming removed 2 bases from V and 8 bases from J; junction bases left unmatched: 10. This CDR3 spans 15 amino acids.

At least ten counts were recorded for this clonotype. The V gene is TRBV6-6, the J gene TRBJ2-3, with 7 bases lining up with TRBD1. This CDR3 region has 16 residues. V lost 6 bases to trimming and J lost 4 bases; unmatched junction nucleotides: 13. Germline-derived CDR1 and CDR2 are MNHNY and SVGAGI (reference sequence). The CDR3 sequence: CASSPTDRASADTQYF. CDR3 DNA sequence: TGTGCCAGCAGCCCAACCGACAGGGCCTCCGCAGATACGCAGTATTTT.

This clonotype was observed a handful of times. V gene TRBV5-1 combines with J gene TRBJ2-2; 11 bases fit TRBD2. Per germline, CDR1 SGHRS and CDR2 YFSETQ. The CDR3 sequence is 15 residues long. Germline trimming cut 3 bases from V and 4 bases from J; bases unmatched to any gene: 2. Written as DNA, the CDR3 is TGCGCCAGCAGCTCCGGGACTAGCGGCACCGGGGAGCTGTTTTTT. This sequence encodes CASSSGTSGTGELFF.

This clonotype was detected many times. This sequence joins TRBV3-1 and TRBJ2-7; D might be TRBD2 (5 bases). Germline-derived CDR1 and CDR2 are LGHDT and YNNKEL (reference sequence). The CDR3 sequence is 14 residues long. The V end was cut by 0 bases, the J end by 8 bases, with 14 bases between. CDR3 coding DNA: TGTGCCAGCAGCCAAGATTCTGGAGGAAAAAAGCAGTACTTC. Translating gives CASSQDSGGKKQYF.

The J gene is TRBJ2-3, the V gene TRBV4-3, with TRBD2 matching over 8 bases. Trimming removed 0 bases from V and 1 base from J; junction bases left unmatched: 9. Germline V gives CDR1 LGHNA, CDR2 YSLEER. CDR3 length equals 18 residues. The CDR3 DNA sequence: TGCGCCAGCAGCCAAGATGGAGTTAGCGGGGCGGGCACAGATACGCAGTATTTT. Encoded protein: CASSQDGVSGAGTDTQYF.

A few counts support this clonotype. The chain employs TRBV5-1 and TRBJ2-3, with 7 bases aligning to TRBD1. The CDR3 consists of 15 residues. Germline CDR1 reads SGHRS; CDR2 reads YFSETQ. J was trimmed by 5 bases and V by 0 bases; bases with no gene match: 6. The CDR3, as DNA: TGCGCCAGCAGCTTGGTACAGGGGCCTAGAGATACGCAGTATTTT. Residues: CASSLVQGPRDTQYF.

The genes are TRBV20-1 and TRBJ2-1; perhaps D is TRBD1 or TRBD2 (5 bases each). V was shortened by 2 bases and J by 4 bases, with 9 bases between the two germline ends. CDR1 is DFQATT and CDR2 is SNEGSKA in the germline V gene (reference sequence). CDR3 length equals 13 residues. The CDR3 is CSARRDRYNEQFF. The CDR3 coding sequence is TGCAGTGCTAGAAGGGACCGATACAATGAGCAGTTCTTC.

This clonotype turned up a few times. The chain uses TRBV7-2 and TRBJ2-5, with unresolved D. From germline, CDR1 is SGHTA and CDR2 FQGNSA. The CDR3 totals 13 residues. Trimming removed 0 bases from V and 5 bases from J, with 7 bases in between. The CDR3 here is CASSLAPAETQYF. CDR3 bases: TGTGCCAGCAGCTTAGCGCCCGCGGAGACCCAGTACTTC.

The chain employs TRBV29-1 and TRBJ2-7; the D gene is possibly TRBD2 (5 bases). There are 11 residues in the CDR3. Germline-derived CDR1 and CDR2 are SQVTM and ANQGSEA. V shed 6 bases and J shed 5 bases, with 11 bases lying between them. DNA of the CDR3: TGCAGCGTCGGTCGACTACACGAGCAGTACTTC. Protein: CSVGRLHEQYF.

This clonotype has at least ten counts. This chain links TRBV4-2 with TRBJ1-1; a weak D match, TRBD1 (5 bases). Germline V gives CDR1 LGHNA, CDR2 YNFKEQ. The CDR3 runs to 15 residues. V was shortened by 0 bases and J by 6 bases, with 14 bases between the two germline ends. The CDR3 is CASSQDVGRSAEAFF. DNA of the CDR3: TGTGCCAGCAGCCAAGATGTGGGGCGGAGCGCTGAAGCTTTCTTT.

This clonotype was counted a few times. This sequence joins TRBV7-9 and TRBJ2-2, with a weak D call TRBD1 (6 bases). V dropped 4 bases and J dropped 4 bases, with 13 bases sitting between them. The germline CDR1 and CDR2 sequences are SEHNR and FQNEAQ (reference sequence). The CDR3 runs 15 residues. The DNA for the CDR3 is TGTGCCAGCAGCTCTGGACAGCTTAGCACCGGGGAGCTGTTTTTT. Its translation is CASSSGQLSTGELFF.

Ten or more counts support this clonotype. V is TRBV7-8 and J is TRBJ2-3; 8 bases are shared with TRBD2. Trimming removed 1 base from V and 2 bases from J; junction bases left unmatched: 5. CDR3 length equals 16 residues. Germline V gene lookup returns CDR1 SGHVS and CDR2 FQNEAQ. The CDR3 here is CASSLGTSIFTDTQYF. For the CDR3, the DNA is TGTGCCAGCAGCTTAGGGACTAGCATATTCACAGATACGCAGTATTTT. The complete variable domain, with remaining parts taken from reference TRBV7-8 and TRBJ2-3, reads GAGVSQSPRYKVAKRGQDVALRCDPISGHVSLFWYQQALGQGPEFLTYFQNEAQLDKSGLPSDRFFAERPEGSVSTLKIQRTQQEDSAVYLCASSLGTSIFTDTQYFGPGTRLTVL.

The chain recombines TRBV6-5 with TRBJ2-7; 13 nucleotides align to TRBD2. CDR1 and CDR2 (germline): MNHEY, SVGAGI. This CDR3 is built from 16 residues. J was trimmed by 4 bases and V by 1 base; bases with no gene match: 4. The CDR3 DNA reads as TGTGCCAGCAGTTACTTTACTAGCGGGGGGGCTTACGAGCAGTACTTC. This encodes CASSYFTSGGAYEQYF.

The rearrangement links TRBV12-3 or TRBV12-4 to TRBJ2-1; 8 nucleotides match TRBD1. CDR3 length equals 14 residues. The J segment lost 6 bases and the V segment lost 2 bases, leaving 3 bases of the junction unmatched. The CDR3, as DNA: TGTGCCAGCAGTTTATATACAGGGGGCAATGAGCAGTTCTTC. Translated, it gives CASSLYTGGNEQFF.

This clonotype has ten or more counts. DNA of the CDR3: TGCAGCGCCTACCGTCGGGGTGACACTGAAGCTTTCTTT. It encodes CSAYRRGDTEAFF. V is TRBV29-1 and J is TRBJ1-1; D unclear. V dropped 7 bases and J dropped 3 bases, with 15 bases sitting between them. The germline CDR1 and CDR2 sequences are SQVTM and ANQGSEA. This CDR3 region has 13 residues.

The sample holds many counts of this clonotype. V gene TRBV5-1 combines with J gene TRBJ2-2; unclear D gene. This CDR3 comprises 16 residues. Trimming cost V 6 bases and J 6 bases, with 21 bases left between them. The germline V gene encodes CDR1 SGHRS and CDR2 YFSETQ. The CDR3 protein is CASTPPPYTLPGELFF. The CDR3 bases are TGCGCCAGCACGCCGCCCCCGTACACCCTACCCGGGGAGCTGTTTTTT.

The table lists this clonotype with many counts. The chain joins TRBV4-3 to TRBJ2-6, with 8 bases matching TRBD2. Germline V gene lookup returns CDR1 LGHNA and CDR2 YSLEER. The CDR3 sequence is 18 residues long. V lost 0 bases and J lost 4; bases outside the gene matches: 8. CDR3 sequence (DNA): TGCGCCAGCAGCCAAGAAGTTAGCGGGGCAGCCGGGGCCAACGTCCTGACTTTC. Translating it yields CASSQEVSGAAGANVLTF.